This T cell receptor (beta chain) derives from a study of T-cell reconstitution after alpha-beta-depleted transplantation in children. Study conclusions and caveats: T cells produced anew were the main source of T-cell counts and diversity one year after transplant. About two months after transplant, alpha-beta T cells reportedly came from several hundred expanded graft clones. TCRbeta diversity was high at day 60 in some patients (a result of surviving recipient T cells and thymic progenitors).

TCRbeta library construction was performed incorporating unique molecular identifiers. TCRdb passed the PCR reads through MiXCR, listing each CDR3 protein once. The data contain about 420,000 distinct CDR3 sequences, 16% of them singletons. A note on this clonotype: Its matching antigen is unknown.

Germline lookup yields CDR1 LNHNV and CDR2 YYDKDF (reference sequence). The CDR3 is made up of 16 amino acids. Trimming removed 2 bases at V and 1 base at J, with 12 bases between. The chain has TRBV15 and TRBJ2-1, with D unclear. The source of this sequence is a boy under two years old who had a stem cell transplant for Wiskott-Aldrich syndrome, so the T cells may come from the graft donor. The sequenced sample was PBMCs, mostly from graft donor cells, obtained 360 days after TCRalphabeta/CD19-depleted stem cell transplant. The CDR3 coding sequence is TGTGCCACCAGCAGAAATATGGCAGGTTCCTACAATGAGCAGTTCTTC. It specifies CATSRNMAGSYNEQFF.